The 3 T cell receptor beta chains given below trace back to one sample, sequenced in a study of molecular identifiers for immune sequencing clone quantification listed by TCRdb under 2018. The library was built by means of PCR. Instrument used: NextSeq 500. TCRdb reprocessed the public reads (quality trimming at Q25 with fastp, clone calling with MiXCR) and kept in-frame beta chains. Each record represents a unique CDR3 protein, reported with the most common genes and DNA among its rows. Recorded for this sample are more than 450,000 distinct CDR3 sequences; around 23% of them occurred a single time. In total, the top ten clones hold about 0.75% of the sample. The source material was naive CD8+ T cells from blood, with Jurkat cell RNA spiked in. This specimen's cell subset or site label, interpreted: FACS-sorted CD8+CD4-CCR7+CD45RA+ naive T cells. All receptors come from a human donor in good health. Some libraries in this study had Jurkat cell RNA spiked in.

A remark on this clonotype: The junction differs from germline at one of its ends, possibly a read error. The chain links TRBV7-9 to TRBJ2-7, with 8 positions matching TRBD2. This CDR3 spans 15 amino acids. Germline lookup yields CDR1 SEHNR and CDR2 FQNEAQ (reference sequence). As DNA, the CDR3 is TGTGCCAGAAGCTACGATACTAGCGGCCCCTACGAGCAGTACTTC. Translating gives CARSYDTSGPYEQYF.

The chain recombines TRBV7-9 with TRBJ1-2; the D is unclear. CDR3 length: 14 residues. V was shortened by 0 bases and J by 1 base, with 6 bases between the two germline ends. The germline gives CDR1 SEHNR, CDR2 FQNEAQ (reference sequence). The CDR3: CASSLAQVNYGYTF. DNA of the CDR3: TGTGCCAGCAGCTTAGCGCAAGTTAACTATGGCTACACCTTC.

This clonotype was detected a few times. The rearrangement uses TRBV3-1 and TRBJ2-2; 7 bases line up with TRBD1. Germline assignment: CDR1 LGHDT and CDR2 YNNKEL (reference sequence). V lost 2 bases and J lost 0; bases outside the gene matches: 6. The CDR3 sequence is 17 residues long. The CDR3 sequence is CASSQPGDRPNTGELFF. The CDR3 bases are TGTGCCAGCAGCCAACCTGGGGACAGACCGAACACCGGGGAGCTGTTTTTT.